This entry lists 23 T cell receptor beta chains sequenced from one sample in a study of shared clonotypes between healthy human individuals. Produced via immunoSEQ multiplex PCR; TCRdb's table is partial and in-frame only. The table lists about a million clones, around 76% of them singletons, with about 1.5% in the top ten. The sequencing sample was made of memory CD4+ T cells sorted from blood. As for subset: CD45RA-negative fraction. These receptors originate from a young man in good health.

This clone was observed once. V usage is TRBV18 and J usage is TRBJ2-1, with D possibly matching TRBD1 (6 bases). Trimming removed 3 bases from V and 2 bases from J, with 8 bases in between. Germline CDR1 and CDR2: KGHSH and LQKENI. The CDR3 is 14 amino acids. The CDR3 loop is CASSPDRTYNEQFF. The CDR3 DNA sequence: TGTGCCAGCTCACCTGACAGGACCTACAATGAGCAGTTCTTC.

To note about this clone: A read error may produce the germline difference seen at one junction end. This chain joins TRBV7-7 and TRBJ2-5; D ambiguous. Germline V gives CDR1 SSHAT, CDR2 FNYEAQ (reference sequence). The CDR3 is 15 residues long. CDR3 protein: CASSVSPTTRETQYF. In nucleotides, the CDR3 is TGTGCTAGCAGCGTCAGTCCTACGACCAGGGAGACCCAGTACTTC. Complete variable domain (other parts from reference TRBV7-7 and TRBJ2-5): GAGVSQSPRYKVTKRGQDVTLRCDPISSHATLYWYQQALGQGPEFLTYFNYEAQPDKSGLPSDRFSAERPEGSISTLTIQRTEQRDSAMYRCASSVSPTTRETQYFGPGTRLLVL.

The rearrangement links TRBV7-9 to TRBJ2-3, with 7 nucleotides matching TRBD2. CDR1 and CDR2 from the germline V gene are SEHNR and FQNEAQ (reference sequence). This CDR3 region has 16 residues. With 1 base clipped from V and 5 bases from J, the junction kept 9 bases outside the gene matches. As DNA, the CDR3 is TGTGCCAGCAGCTTAGGGGGTAGCGGGCTCGGAGATACGCAGTATTTT. Translation gives CASSLGGSGLGDTQYF.

This clone was observed a handful of times. V is TRBV6-1 and J is TRBJ2-2; D uncertain. The CDR3 totals 14 residues. With 6 bases removed from V and 0 bases from J, the gap between germline ends came to 8 bases. Per germline, CDR1 MNHNS and CDR2 SASEGT. CDR3 bases: TGTGCCAGCAGCACCCCTACGAACACCGGGGAGCTGTTTTTT. Translated: CASSTPTNTGELFF.

V gene TRBV10-3 combines with J gene TRBJ1-1; the D gene is possibly TRBD1 (5 bases). The germline gives CDR1 ENHRY, CDR2 SYGVKD. Deletions cut 2 bases from V and 6 bases from J, with 10 bases between. This CDR3 has 13 amino acids. CDR3 coding DNA: TGTGCCATCAGTGAGGCGCGGGGCTCTGAAGCTTTCTTT. Encoded protein: CAISEARGSEAFF.

This clone was seen more than once but under ten times. The chain has TRBV10-3 and TRBJ1-2; D ambiguous. Per the germline V gene, CDR1 is ENHRY and CDR2 is SYGVKD. This CDR3 is 13 amino acids long. Deletions cut 2 bases from V and 8 bases from J, with 12 bases between. CDR3 protein: CAISEQDPGGYTF. The CDR3 DNA reads as TGTGCCATCAGTGAGCAGGACCCTGGGGGCTACACCTTC.

The chain joins TRBV4-2 to TRBJ2-1; 12 positions agree with TRBD1. The CDR3 runs to 16 residues. V was pared by 3 bases and J by 5 bases, with 5 bases of the junction left unmatched. Germline V gives CDR1 LGHNA, CDR2 YNFKEQ. This CDR3 reads CASSQRGQGAHNEQFF. Here the CDR3 DNA reads TGTGCCAGCAGCCAGCGGGGACAGGGGGCTCACAATGAGCAGTTCTTC.

J is TRBJ1-2 and V is TRBV9; no reliable D call. The CDR3 spans 15 residues. Per the germline V gene, CDR1 is SGDLS and CDR2 is YYNGEE. V lost 6 bases to trimming and J lost 4 bases, with 19 bases between them. CDR3 region: CASTYLDGGSYGYTF. In DNA form, the CDR3 reads TGTGCCAGCACTTACTTAGATGGAGGCTCCTATGGCTACACCTTC.

The V and J genes are TRBV20-1 and TRBJ1-1; D unresolved. CDR3 length: 11 residues. Trimming pared 2 bases from V and 1 base from J, leaving 2 bases between. Germline CDR1 is DFQATT and CDR2 is SNEGSKA (reference sequence). The CDR3 nucleotides read TGCAGTGCTAGACAGAACACTGAAGCTTTCTTT. Translating it yields CSARQNTEAFF.

Here the CDR3 reads CASSPPSRANTGELFF. In DNA, the CDR3 is TGTGCCAGCAGCCCTCCTAGTAGGGCTAACACCGGGGAGCTGTTTTTT. The genes are TRBV9 and TRBJ2-2; D not resolved. Germline V gene lookup returns CDR1 SGDLS and CDR2 YYNGEE. Trimming took 4 bases from V and 2 from J, leaving 15 bases between them. The CDR3 extends over 16 amino acids.

The genes are TRBV5-6 and TRBJ2-7; maybe TRBD1 (5 bases). The CDR3 spans 15 residues. Germline loops: CDR1 SGHDT, CDR2 YYEEEE. V gave up 1 base and J gave up 3 bases, with 14 bases separating them. The CDR3 nucleotides read TGTGCCAGCAGCTTGTACGACAGAGGCCTCTACGAGCAGTACTTC. Its protein product is CASSLYDRGLYEQYF.

The rearrangement joins TRBV2 to TRBJ1-5; no clear D. Germline lookup yields CDR1 SNHLY and CDR2 FYNNEI. The CDR3 is 14 amino acids. V lost 3 bases and J lost 11, with 17 bases in between. CDR3 sequence (DNA): TGTGCCAGCAGTGATGCCTCATGGAGTCCAGCCCAGCATTTT. Protein product: CASSDASWSPAQHF.

The chain joins TRBV19 to TRBJ1-1, with D hard to call. V lost 7 bases, J lost 0 bases, and 12 bases lay in between. Germline loops: CDR1 LNHDA, CDR2 SQIVND (reference sequence). This CDR3 comprises 14 residues. The CDR3 DNA is TGTGCCAGTAACCCGGCAGAGCTGAACACTGAAGCTTTCTTT. Protein product: CASNPAELNTEAFF.

V usage is TRBV6-5 and J usage is TRBJ2-5; weak D call: TRBD2 (7 bases). The CDR3 covers 16 residues. Germline V gives CDR1 MNHEY, CDR2 SVGAGI. The V end lost 2 bases, the J end lost 3 bases, and 16 bases lay between the germline ends. The CDR3 bases are TGTGCCAGCAGTTACCAGGCGGGGGCGGTCGAAGAGACCCAGTACTTC. Encoded protein: CASSYQAGAVEETQYF.

There are many counts of this clone. The chain couples TRBV28 to TRBJ2-7; TRBD1 aligns across 8 bases. With 4 bases clipped from V and 4 bases from J, the junction kept 12 bases outside the gene matches. Germline lookup yields CDR1 MDHEN and CDR2 SYDVKM. There are 16 residues in the CDR3. The CDR3 is CASSSPNTGGAYEQYF. The CDR3 region has the DNA TGTGCCAGCAGTTCACCCAACACAGGGGGAGCATACGAGCAGTACTTC.

The chain recombines TRBV15 with TRBJ2-7, with TRBD2 matching 8 bases. J lost 2 bases, V lost 5 bases, and 5 bases had no gene match. The CDR3 is 14 amino acids. CDR1 is LNHNV and CDR2 is YYDKDF in the germline V gene (reference sequence). CDR3 region: CATSLEGLAYEQYF. CDR3 coding DNA: TGTGCCACCAGCCTCGAGGGACTAGCCTACGAGCAGTACTTC.

This clone occurred a few times. The rearrangement joins TRBV10-3 to TRBJ2-7, with a possible D match to TRBD2 (6 bases). Per germline, CDR1 ENHRY and CDR2 SYGVKD. The CDR3 has 12 residues. V lost 10 bases to trimming and J lost 2 bases, with 12 bases between them. DNA of the CDR3: TGTGCCACCCAGGAGGGGCCCTACGAGCAGTACTTC. Translation: CATQEGPYEQYF.

This clone was counted at least ten times. The chain carries TRBV7-3 and TRBJ2-5; 7 bases are shared with TRBD1. The CDR3 has 14 amino acids. Germline CDR1 SGHTA, CDR2 FQGTGA. V trimming: 5 bases; J trimming: 4 bases; junction bases outside the gene matches: 7. DNA for the CDR3: TGTGCCAGCAGCCCAACAGGGGAACGAGAGACCCAGTACTTC. It yields the protein CASSPTGERETQYF.

In its sample, this clone was seen a few times. The V and J genes are TRBV30 and TRBJ1-2; D is unclear. V shed 2 bases and J shed 1 base, with 8 bases lying between them. CDR3 length: 13 amino acids. Germline values: CDR1 GTSNPN, CDR2 SVGIG (reference sequence). CDR3 DNA: TGTGCCTGGAGTAAACAGATTAACTATGGCTACACCTTC. Protein: CAWSKQINYGYTF.

A word on this clone: The same CDR3 is also encoded by other DNA sequences in this sample. The chain employs TRBV9 and TRBJ2-3, with 11 bases lining up with TRBD2. The CDR3 runs 16 residues. Germline CDR1 reads SGDLS; CDR2 reads YYNGEE. V was pared by 2 bases and J by 0 bases, with 2 bases of the junction left unmatched. In DNA, the CDR3 is TGTGCCAGCAGCGTGGGGACTAGCGGAAGCACAGATACGCAGTATTTT. Protein: CASSVGTSGSTDTQYF. The full variable domain, in which reference TRBV9 and TRBJ2-3 provide the parts outside the CDR3, is DSGVTQTPKHLITATGQRVTLRCSPRSGDLSVYWYQQSLDQGLQFLIQYYNGEERAKGNILERFSAQQFPDLHSELNLSSLELGDSALYFCASSVGTSGSTDTQYFGPGTRLTVL.

The chain combines TRBV27 with TRBJ1-4; D gene uncertain. Germline V lookup: CDR1 MNHEY, CDR2 SMNVEV (reference sequence). The length of the CDR3 is 15 residues. Trimming pared 5 bases from V and 3 bases from J, leaving 13 bases between. The chain's CDR3 is CASSPRRLSNEKLFF. CDR3 nucleotides: TGTGCCAGCAGTCCCCGACGGCTGTCTAATGAAAAACTGTTTTTT.

The V call is TRBV6-5, the J call TRBJ1-1; no clear D gene. The CDR3 runs to 14 residues. Trimming took off 5 bases at V and 3 bases at J, with 13 bases between the two ends. Germline V gives CDR1 MNHEY, CDR2 SVGAGI. The CDR3 DNA reads TGTGCCAGCAGTGCGGCGTCCTGGGACACTGAAGCTTTCTTT. Translating gives CASSAASWDTEAFF.

This clone was counted between two and nine times. The same CDR3 arises from other DNA sequences in this sample as well. The chain is built from TRBV30 and TRBJ1-1, with 7 bases aligning to TRBD1. The CDR3 has 13 residues. V shed 3 bases and J 3 bases; nucleotides not matched to a gene: 4. Germline-derived CDR1 and CDR2 are GTSNPN and SVGIG (reference sequence). CDR3 amino acids: CAWSGDRDTEAFF. The DNA for the CDR3 is TGTGCCTGGAGCGGAGACAGGGACACTGAAGCTTTCTTT. Supplemented by reference TRBV30 and TRBJ1-1, the full variable domain reads SQTIHQWPATLVQPVGSPLSLECTVEGTSNPNLYWYRQAAGRGLQLLFYSVGIGQISSEVPQNLSASRPQDRQFILSSKKLLLSDSGFYLCAWSGDRDTEAFFGQGTRLTVV.